Here is one T cell receptor beta chain with its context. Original data processing: The authors estimated nucleated cell counts from reference gene primer amplification. Data came from immunoSEQ multiplex PCR; TCRdb stores just in-frame clones and leaves some out. The V and J calls and clone size come from that table; D and trimming were worked out from the DNA. This repertoire shows some 210,000 clones, over 75% found once; its top ten account for around 4.7%. The sample is drawn from a study of blood T cell repertoires in COVID-19. The wider study: Sites across the United States, Italy and Spain contributed samples from acute and convalescent COVID-19. T cells, B-cell-depleted T cells, or PBMCs supplied cDNA or gDNA.

Trimming took off 1 base at V and 4 bases at J, with 11 bases between the two ends. Germline values: CDR1 SGHNT, CDR2 YENEEA. The CDR3 is 15 residues long. V and J are TRBV11-3 and TRBJ1-3; TRBD1 might be the D (5 bases). The sample consisted of PBMCs or T cells enriched from blood (not recorded which). The clonotype comes from a man aged 25 to 40 with acute COVID-19. The DNA of the CDR3 is TGTGCCAGCAGCTTAGGGGCCGGACAAGGAAACACCATATATTTT. Translation: CASSLGAGQGNTIYF. Full variable domain (rest looked up from reference TRBV11-3 and TRBJ1-3): EAGVVQSPRYKIIEKKQPVAFWCNPISGHNTLYWYLQNLGQGPELLIRYENEEAVDDSQLPKDRFSAERLKGVDSTLKIQPAELGDSAVYLCASSLGAGQGNTIYFGEGSWLTVV.